The present entry profiles one T cell receptor beta chain with its context. The donors were in the approximately 110-subject validation cohort; that cohort was separate from the roughly 680-subject first cohort. These data belong to a study of cytomegalovirus exposure and HLA in healthy donors. The assay was immunoSEQ multiplex PCR, and TCRdb's table has in-frame clones only and misses some. The sample carries some 130,000 clones, almost 85% recorded once. The sequenced sample was PBMCs. This clonotype originated in a man aged 25-45 years in good health and CMV-seropositive.

CDR3 coding DNA: TGTGCCAGCAGATTAATTTCCCAGGTGGAGACCCAGTACTTC. Translating it yields CASRLISQVETQYF. The rearrangement joins TRBV2 to TRBJ2-5; D is ambiguous. V was pared by 6 bases and J by 5 bases, with 16 bases between. This CDR3 comprises 14 residues. Germline V gene sequence: CDR1 SNHLY, CDR2 FYNNEI. Using reference TRBV2 and TRBJ2-5 for the parts outside the CDR3, the full variable domain is EPEVTQTPSHQVTQMGQEVILRCVPISNHLYFYWYRQILGQKVEFLVSFYNNEISEKSEIFDDQFSVERPDGSNFTLKIRSTKLEDSAMYFCASRLISQVETQYFGPGTRLLVL.